This T cell receptor beta chain is drawn from a study of T cells in Graves' hyperthyroidism and ophthalmopathy. What was amplified from RNA transcripts were TCR beta CDR3 regions. First-round RT-PCR targeting the TCR CDR3 was performed with the HTBI primer set. TCRdb reprocessed the multiplex PCR reads via MiXCR and lists one record per CDR3 protein. Of about 320,000 distinct CDR3 sequences listed, roughly 17% are singletons. This clonotype was counted only a few times. The CDR3 consists of 14 residues. Deletions cut 6 bases from V and 5 bases from J, with 13 bases between. The sequencing sample was made of blood. The clonotype originates from a man aged 25-45 years with Graves' hyperthyroidism. The chain employs TRBV12-3 or TRBV12-4 and TRBJ2-2; perhaps D is TRBD1 or TRBD2 (6 bases each). The CDR3 DNA sequence: TGTGCCAGCAGGCGAGGGGGAGGAACCGGGGAGCTGTTTTTT. Residues: CASRRGGGTGELFF.